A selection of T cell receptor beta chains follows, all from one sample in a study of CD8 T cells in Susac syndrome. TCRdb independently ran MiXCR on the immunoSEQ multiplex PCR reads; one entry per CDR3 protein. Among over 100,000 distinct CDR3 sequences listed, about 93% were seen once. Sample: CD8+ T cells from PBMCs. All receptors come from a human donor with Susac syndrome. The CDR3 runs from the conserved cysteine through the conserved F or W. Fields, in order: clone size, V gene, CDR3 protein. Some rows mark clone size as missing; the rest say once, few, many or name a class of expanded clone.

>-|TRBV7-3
CASSPDRRQETQYF
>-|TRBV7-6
CASSLAVRDYEQYF
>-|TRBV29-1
CSVQGTGTLNYGYTF
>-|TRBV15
CATSRGKNQPQHF
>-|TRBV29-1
CSVVGVYYGYTF
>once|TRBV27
CASSPRYGTQYF
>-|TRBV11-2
CASSSPEGGNYGYTF
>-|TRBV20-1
CSAWDKAYEQYF
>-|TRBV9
CASSRPGTKVYNEQFF
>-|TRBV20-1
CSARPIGTGIEWETQYF
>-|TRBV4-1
CASSLTEDYEQYF
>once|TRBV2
CASRGRGNEKLFF
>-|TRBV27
CASSYGREGGDEQFF
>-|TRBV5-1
CASSFAVPPGANVLTF
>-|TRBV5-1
CASRYNTGELFF
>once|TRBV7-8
CASSLIGTGRGETQYF
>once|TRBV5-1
CASSYWVAGVYNEQFF
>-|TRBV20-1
CSAREPSRTGRAYGYTF
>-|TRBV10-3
CAISELGIYGYTF
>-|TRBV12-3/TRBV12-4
CASSPTRNQPQHF
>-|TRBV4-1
CASSQDRVGTGELFF
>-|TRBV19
CATGGKAVNTEVFF
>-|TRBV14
CASSQPPSRPQHF
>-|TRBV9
CASSQADLTF
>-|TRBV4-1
CASSQGSGGQETQYF
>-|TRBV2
CASRQDNYGYTF
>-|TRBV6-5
CASSYFATDTQYF
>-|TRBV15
CATSTTPSGRRETQYF
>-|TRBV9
CASSSYRGENSPLHF
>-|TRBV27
CASSLGGGPGTQYF
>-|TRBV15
CATGEGRHYEQYF
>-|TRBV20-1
CSAGEPSGELQETQYF
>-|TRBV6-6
CASTYRENEQFF
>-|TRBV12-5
CASGGGGSNQPQHF
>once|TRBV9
CASSAEDGGYTF
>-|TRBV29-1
CSVLKARVNTEAFF
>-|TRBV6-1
CASSELAGRTGELFF
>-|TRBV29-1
CSVEDGSDSYEQYF
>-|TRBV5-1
CASSFGTGGSGSQETQYF
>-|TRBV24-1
CATSQGYMDYNEQFF
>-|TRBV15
CATSRGALVEQYF
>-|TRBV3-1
CASSQVGRGRGMNTEAFF
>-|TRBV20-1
CSARDLGRPIYEQYF
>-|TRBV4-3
CASSQVGSNYTF
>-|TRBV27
CASSPSGDSGAEWDTQYF
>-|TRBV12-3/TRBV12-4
CASRGIGVEQFF
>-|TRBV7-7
CASPSENTEAFF
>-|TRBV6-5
CASSYSIEGRKSSGNTIYF
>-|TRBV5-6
CASSFLRSYNEQFF